This TCR beta chain was identified in a study of T-cell reconstitution after alpha-beta-depleted transplantation in children. The CDR3 has 14 residues. V was pared by 7 bases and J by 3 bases, with 4 bases of the junction left unmatched. This clonotype was observed at least ten times. During its preparation, the TCRbeta library received unique molecular identifiers. TCRdb re-called the PCR reads with MiXCR, one entry per CDR3 protein. In the table there are 300,000 or so distinct CDR3 sequences, 9.9% of which are singletons. This receptor was obtained from a human donor who donated a stem cell graft to a child with SCID. The source material was PBMCs from the stem cell graft donor, sampled from the stem cell graft. The chain joins TRBV12-3 or TRBV12-4 to TRBJ2-2, with 8 bases fitting TRBD2. The DNA for the CDR3 is TGTGCCAGCAATCTCGGGGGGGACACCGGGGAGCTGTTTTTT. This translates into CASNLGGDTGELFF.